The sequence of this TCR beta chain was determined in a study of shared T cell receptors in the human thymus. Germline V gene sequence: CDR1 SGHNT, CDR2 YENEEA. The trim removed 5 bases at V and 12 bases at J, leaving 7 bases unmatched. The CDR3 loop spans 14 amino acids. This clone was seen a few times. Some clones are missing from TCRdb's copy, which holds only in-frame ones; the method was immunoSEQ multiplex PCR. The sample lists approximately 490,000 clones, approximately 78% occurring once. The same data also went into a second study, on human thymus T cells.

Source material: thymocytes. The receptor was isolated from a boy younger than two with a congenital heart defect. The chain uses TRBV11-3 and TRBJ2-1; 13 bases line up with TRBD2. The CDR3 coding sequence is TGTGCCAGCAGCCAAGGACTAGCGGGAGTGGTGCAGTTCTTC. It codes for CASSQGLAGVVQFF.